This T cell receptor beta chain originates from a study of OX40 agonist ivuxolimab in advanced cancers. The overall study: An anti-OX40 (CD134) antibody with agonistic activity, ivuxolimab, was administered to patients.

Some clones are missing from TCRdb's copy, which holds only in-frame ones; the method was immunoSEQ multiplex PCR. This sample has 70,000 or so clones; around 89% occur once, and the top ten carry approximately 10%. On cycle 4 day 1 and cycle 7 day 1, as well as at baseline, blood was sampled. The TCR sequence derives from an adult with an advanced solid tumor such as melanoma, head and neck, liver or kidney cancer. The sequencing here drew on CD4+ or CD8+ T cells sorted from blood, taken in a trial of the OX40 agonist ivuxolimab.

DNA of the CDR3: TGTGCCAGCAGCTTGATGGGGCAGCCCCAGCATTTT. Its translation: CASSLMGQPQHF. The gene calls are TRBV5-6 and TRBJ1-5; D ambiguous. This CDR3 contains 12 residues. Looked up from germline, CDR1 is SGHDT and CDR2 is YYEEEE. V was trimmed by 1 base and J by 7 bases, leaving 6 bases between them.